A selection of T cell receptor beta chains follows, all from one sample in a study of metastatic and nonmetastatic thyroid tumors. With MiXCR, TCRdb reprocessed the PCR reads. The table records approximately 22,000 clones, more than 15% of them present only once. Sequencing was performed on tumor tissue. These receptors came from a female donor with papillary thyroid cancer or a benign thyroid nodule (not recorded which). Some clones in this sample may be carry-over from other donors' samples. The CDR3 runs from the conserved cysteine through the conserved F or W. A D gene is named only where the DNA matches it firmly. Size is stated for part of the rows, as once, few or many counts, or as a class when the clone is expanded.

D gene	clone size	J gene	V gene	CDR3 DNA	CDR3 protein
TRBD1	many	TRBJ1-1	TRBV19	TGTGCCAGTAGCAAATCTCCGGGACAGGGAGGGTGGCCTGAAGCTTTCTTT	CASSKSPGQGGWPEAFF
.	many	TRBJ2-1	TRBV18	TGTGCCAGCTCACCAGTGGGACGGTACAATGAGCAGTTCTTC	CASSPVGRYNEQFF
.	.	TRBJ2-7	TRBV7-6	TGTGCCAGCAGCGAGTGGGAGACCCACGAGCAGTACTTC	CASSEWETHEQYF
.	many	TRBJ1-6	TRBV6-1	TGTGCCAGCAGTACGGGCGGAAATTCACCCCTCCACTTT	CASSTGGNSPLHF
.	many	TRBJ1-5	TRBV4-2	TGTGCCAGCAGCCTTCGACAGGACGACAATCAGCCCCAGCATTTT	CASSLRQDDNQPQHF
.	.	TRBJ2-6	TRBV19	TGTGCCAGTAGTATAGGAGAGGGAGCCCGCTCTGGGGCCAACGTCCTGACTTTC	CASSIGEGARSGANVLTF
.	few	TRBJ1-1	TRBV19	TGTGCCAGTAGTATCTGGGTTAACACTGAAGCTTTCTTT	CASSIWVNTEAFF
.	medium-sized	TRBJ1-5	TRBV6-1	TGTGCCAGCACGCGGGGGGGCAATCAGCCCCAGCATTTT	CASTRGGNQPQHF
.	medium-sized	TRBJ2-7	TRBV12-3/TRBV12-4	TGTGCCAGCAGCTCGAATTACGTCGAGCAGTACTTC	CASSSNYVEQYF
.	.	TRBJ2-7	TRBV19	TGTTCCAGTAGTAGTTCCGACAGGCCCGGCTGCGAGCAGTACTTC	CSSSSSDRPGCEQYF